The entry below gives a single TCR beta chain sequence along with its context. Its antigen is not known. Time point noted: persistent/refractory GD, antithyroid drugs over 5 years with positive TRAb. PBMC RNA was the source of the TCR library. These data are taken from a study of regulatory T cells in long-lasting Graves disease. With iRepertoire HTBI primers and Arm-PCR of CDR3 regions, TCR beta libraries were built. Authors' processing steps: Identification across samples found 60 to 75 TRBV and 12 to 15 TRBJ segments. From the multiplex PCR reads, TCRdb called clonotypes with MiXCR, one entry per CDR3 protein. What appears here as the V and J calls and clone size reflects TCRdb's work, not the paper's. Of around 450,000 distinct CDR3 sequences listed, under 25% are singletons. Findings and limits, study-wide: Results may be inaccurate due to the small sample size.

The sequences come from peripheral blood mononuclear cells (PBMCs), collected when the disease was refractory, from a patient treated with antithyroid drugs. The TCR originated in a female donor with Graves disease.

The CDR3 sequence: CSVEGRVMNTEAFF. The CDR3 bases are TGCAGCGTTGAGGGCAGGGTCATGAACACTGAAGCTTTCTTT. V gene TRBV29-1 combines with J gene TRBJ1-1, with D possibly matching TRBD1 (5 bases). The CDR3 is 14 residues long. Germline V CDR1 and CDR2: SQVTM, ANQGSEA. V was shortened by 3 bases and J by 0 bases, with 11 bases between the two germline ends.